This T cell receptor (beta chain) was sequenced during a study of T cells after yellow fever vaccination. A word on this clonotype: Its antigen is not known.

Germline CDR1 MNHEY, CDR2 SMNVEV (reference sequence). V was pared by 3 bases and J by 5 bases, with 13 bases between. This CDR3 comprises 14 residues. MiXCR, run by TCRdb on the 5' RACE reads, gives a single entry per CDR3 protein. The table lists about 220,000 distinct CDR3 sequences, 6% to 8% of them singletons. The study, taken as a whole, reports: FACS-sorted repertoires could contain abundant clonotypes contaminating from the bulk population.

This chain joins TRBV27 and TRBJ1-2; D gene unclear. Sequences were derived from CD4+ T cells sorted from PBMCs, sampled on the day of the yellow fever booster vaccination. The sequence was obtained from a man aged 25 to 45 who received the YFV17D yellow fever vaccine. Here the CDR3 reads CASSLGLRGYGYTF. The CDR3 nucleotides read TGTGCCAGCAGTTTGGGTCTCCGGGGTTATGGCTACACCTTC.